This TCR beta chain stems from a study of cytomegalovirus exposure and HLA in healthy donors. The V end was cut by 6 bases, the J end by 5 bases, with 13 bases between. Germline V gene sequence: CDR1 SQVTM, CDR2 ANQGSEA. This CDR3 spans 13 amino acids. As for this clone: Its antigen is not known.

13 Jbeta primers and 60 Vbeta primers were used for the PCR. Authors' processing steps: Per a later analysis, the number of unique TCR beta chains was some 82 million, of which about 11 million were shared. The repertoire was sequenced with immunoSEQ multiplex PCR; TCRdb's copy has only in-frame clones and lacks some. Clone size and the V and J calls come from that table; the DNA yielded D and trimming. The data contain about 120,000 clones, less than 85% of them seen just once; the ten biggest clones take up more than 8%. Study outcomes and limitations: It was in a later analysis that TCR association rates were seen to vary by HLA locus, highest for DRB1 and lowest for HLA-C. Only CMV serostatus was available as immune exposure information.

The V gene is TRBV29-1, the J gene TRBJ2-2; a possible D gene is TRBD1 (6 bases). Sequenced input: PBMCs. The clonotype originates from a man aged 30 to 39 in good health and CMV-seropositive. In DNA, the CDR3 is TGCAGCGTGAGGACAGAGAGAACCGGGGAGCTGTTTTTT. Its translation is CSVRTERTGELFF.